The clone carrying this T cell receptor (beta chain) came up once. Its antigen is undetermined. Trimming took 1 base from V and 6 from J, leaving 4 bases between them. Germline-derived CDR1 and CDR2 are KGHSH and LQKENI. The length of the CDR3 is 12 residues. This entry is derived from a study of identifying expanded T cells in peripheral blood. No infections or other immune events were documented during collection. Assay used: immunoSEQ multiplex PCR; TCRdb lists only in-frame clones, some missing. This sample has about 110,000 clones, with about 87% found just once. Findings of the study overall: Technical replicates showed around 1.2 changed clones; approximately two weeks roughly 16; four weeks 19.

This clonotype was obtained from a person between 18 and 75 years old in good health. The V gene is TRBV18, the J gene TRBJ2-1; D not resolved. Specimen: blood. This CDR3 is CASSPLGNEQFF. Here the CDR3 DNA reads TGTGCCAGCTCACCACTGGGCAATGAGCAGTTCTTC.